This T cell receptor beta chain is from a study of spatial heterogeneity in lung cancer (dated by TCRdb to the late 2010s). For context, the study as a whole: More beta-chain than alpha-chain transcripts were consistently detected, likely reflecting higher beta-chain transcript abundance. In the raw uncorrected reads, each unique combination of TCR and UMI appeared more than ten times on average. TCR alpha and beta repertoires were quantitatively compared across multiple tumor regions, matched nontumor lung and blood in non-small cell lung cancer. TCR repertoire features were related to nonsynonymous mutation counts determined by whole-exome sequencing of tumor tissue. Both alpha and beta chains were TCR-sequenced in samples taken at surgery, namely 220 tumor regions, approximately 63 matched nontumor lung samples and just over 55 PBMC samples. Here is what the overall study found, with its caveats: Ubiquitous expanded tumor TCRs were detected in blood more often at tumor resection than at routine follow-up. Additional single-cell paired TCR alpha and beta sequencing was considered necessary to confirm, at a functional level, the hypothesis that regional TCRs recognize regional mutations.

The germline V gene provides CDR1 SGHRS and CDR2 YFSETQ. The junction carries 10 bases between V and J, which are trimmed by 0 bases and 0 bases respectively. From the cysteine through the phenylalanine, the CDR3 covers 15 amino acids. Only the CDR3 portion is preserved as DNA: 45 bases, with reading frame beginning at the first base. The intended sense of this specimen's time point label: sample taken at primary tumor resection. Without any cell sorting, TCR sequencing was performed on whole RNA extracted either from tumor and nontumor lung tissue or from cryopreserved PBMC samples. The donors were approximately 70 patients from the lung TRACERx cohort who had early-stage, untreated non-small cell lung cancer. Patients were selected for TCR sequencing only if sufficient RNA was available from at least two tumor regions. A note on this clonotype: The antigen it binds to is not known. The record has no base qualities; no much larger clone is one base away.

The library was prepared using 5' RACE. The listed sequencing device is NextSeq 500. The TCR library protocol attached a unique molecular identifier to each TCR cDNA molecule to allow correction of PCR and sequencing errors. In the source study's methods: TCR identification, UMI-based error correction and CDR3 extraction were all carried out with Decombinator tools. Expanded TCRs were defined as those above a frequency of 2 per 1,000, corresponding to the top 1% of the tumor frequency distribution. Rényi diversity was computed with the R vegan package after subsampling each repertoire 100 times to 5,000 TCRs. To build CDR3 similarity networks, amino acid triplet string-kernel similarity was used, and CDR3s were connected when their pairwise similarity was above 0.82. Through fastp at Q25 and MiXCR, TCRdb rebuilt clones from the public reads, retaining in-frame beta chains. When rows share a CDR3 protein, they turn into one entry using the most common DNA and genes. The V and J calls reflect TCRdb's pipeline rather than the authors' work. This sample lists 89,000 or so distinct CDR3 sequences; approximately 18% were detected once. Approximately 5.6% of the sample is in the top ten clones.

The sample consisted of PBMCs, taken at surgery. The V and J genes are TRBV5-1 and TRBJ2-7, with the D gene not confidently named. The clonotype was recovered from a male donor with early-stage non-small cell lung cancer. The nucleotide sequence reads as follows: TGCGCCAGCAGCTTGGACCCCGCAGCCTCCTACGAGCAGTACTTC. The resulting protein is CASSLDPAASYEQYF.